Presented here are 24 T cell receptor beta chains from one specimen sequenced in a study of blood T cell repertoires in COVID-19. Generated by immunoSEQ multiplex PCR, the TCRdb table keeps only in-frame clones and is missing some. The sample records just under 350,000 clones, around 83% being singletons. The sequenced sample was peripheral blood. The receptor source for this set is a man aged 25-40 years with active or convalescent COVID-19.

The gene calls are TRBV29-1 and TRBJ2-5, with D unclear. CDR3 length: 15 residues. The V end lost 4 bases, the J end lost 1 base, and 16 bases lay between the germline ends. Germline-derived CDR1 and CDR2 are SQVTM and ANQGSEA. The CDR3 spells CSVASTGSLQETQYF. The CDR3 DNA reads as TGCAGCGTTGCCAGCACCGGGTCTCTCCAAGAGACCCAGTACTTC.

V gene TRBV5-5 combines with J gene TRBJ2-7, with 10 bases aligning to TRBD1. V lost 6 bases and J lost 3; bases outside the gene matches: 9. Germline CDR1 is SGHKS and CDR2 is YYEKEE (reference sequence). The CDR3 is made up of 15 amino acids. CDR3: CASNSRDRGIYEQYF. CDR3 DNA sequence: TGTGCCAGCAACTCCCGGGACAGGGGAATCTACGAGCAGTACTTC.

Notes on this clone: The same CDR3 can be traced to other DNA sequences in this sample. CDR3 nucleotide sequence: TGCGCCAGCAGCCTGGAGGGGTACGAGCAGTACTTC. Translating gives CASSLEGYEQYF. The chain uses TRBV5-1 and TRBJ2-7, with a weak D call TRBD2 (6 bases). Between the trimmed V and J ends, which lost 4 bases and 4 bases, there was a span of 9 bases. Germline CDR1 SGHRS, CDR2 YFSETQ. The CDR3 extends over 12 amino acids.

About this clone: An end of the junction does not agree with germline; a read error may underlie this. This chain connects TRBV11-2 to TRBJ2-5; D unresolved. The CDR3 length is 14 residues. Germline V CDR1 and CDR2: SGHAT, FQNNGV. As DNA, the CDR3 is TGTGCCAGCAGCTTAGATCTAACCACTACCCATTTAGACTTC. It codes for CASSLDLTTTHLDF.

V is TRBV6-5 and J is TRBJ1-1, with D unclear. Trimming took 7 bases from V and 3 from J, leaving 12 bases between them. Germline loops: CDR1 MNHEY, CDR2 SVGAGI. CDR3 size: 13 residues. The CDR3 protein is CASTTYPYTEAFF. The CDR3 nucleotides read TGTGCCAGCACTACTTACCCCTACACTGAAGCTTTCTTT.

Of note for this clone: This sample also contains other DNA sequences that code for the same CDR3. The rearrangement links TRBV9 to TRBJ2-2, with TRBD1 matching over 7 bases. Trimming at V came to 5 bases and at J to 0 bases, leaving 1 base not matched to a gene. The CDR3 totals 14 residues. CDR1 is SGDLS and CDR2 is YYNGEE in the germline V gene. As DNA, the CDR3 is TGTGCCAGCAGGGGACAGTCGAACACCGGGGAGCTGTTTTTT. Protein: CASRGQSNTGELFF.

The V and J genes are TRBV28 and TRBJ2-6; tentative D call: TRBD2 (6 bases). This CDR3 region has 21 residues. V was shortened by 3 bases and J by 0 bases, with 24 bases between the two germline ends. The germline gives CDR1 MDHEN, CDR2 SYDVKM. This chain's CDR3 is CASSFRGYEASTVSGANVLTF. The CDR3 DNA is TGTGCCAGCAGTTTCCGGGGGTATGAGGCCTCGACTGTCTCTGGGGCCAACGTCCTGACTTTC.

This clone was detected a few times. The chain uses TRBV7-9 and TRBJ2-2; TRBD1 is a possible D gene (5 bases). V lost 1 base and J lost 2, with 8 bases in between. This CDR3 comprises 15 residues. CDR1 and CDR2 from the germline V gene are SEHNR and FQNEAQ (reference sequence). The CDR3 DNA sequence: TGTGCCAGCAGCTTAGTGGGGCGTAACACCGGGGAGCTGTTTTTT. Residues: CASSLVGRNTGELFF.

This chain links TRBV7-3 with TRBJ2-5; weak D call: TRBD1 (6 bases). Germline V lookup: CDR1 SGHTA, CDR2 FQGTGA. The CDR3 is 14 amino acids. Trimming left V 5 bases short and J 3 bases short, with 13 bases between. The CDR3 nucleotides read TGTGCCAGCAGCGGAGCGGCAGGGGAAGAGACCCAGTACTTC. It translates to CASSGAAGEETQYF.

This chain links TRBV30 with TRBJ2-2; D may be TRBD2 (5 bases). Trimming removed 0 bases from V and 9 bases from J, with 11 bases in between. Germline CDR1 is GTSNPN and CDR2 is SVGIG (reference sequence). The CDR3 length is 13 residues. CDR3 nucleotides: TGTGCCTGGAGTGTTGGAGGAGGCCGGGAGCTGTTTTTT. This translates into CAWSVGGGRELFF.

The CDR3 is CASREGAGEQYF. As DNA, the CDR3 is TGCGCCAGCAGGGAGGGCGCAGGCGAGCAGTACTTC. The chain employs TRBV5-1 and TRBJ2-7; TRBD2 is a possible D gene (6 bases). Germline V gene sequence: CDR1 SGHRS, CDR2 YFSETQ. The V end was cut by 5 bases, the J end by 6 bases, with 12 bases between. The CDR3 loop spans 12 amino acids.

The chain combines TRBV4-1 with TRBJ1-2, with D uncertain. V shed 1 base and J shed 6 bases, with 9 bases lying between them. The CDR3 length is 13 residues. The germline V gene has CDR1 MGHRA and CDR2 YSYEKL. The CDR3 DNA follows: TGCGCCAGCAGCCAAGGACGGAGCGATGGCTACACCTTC. Its translation: CASSQGRSDGYTF.

The chain recombines TRBV7-8 with TRBJ1-6; 7 bases map to TRBD1. CDR3 length: 15 amino acids. Trimming removed 3 bases from V and 13 bases from J; junction bases left unmatched: 12. The germline gives CDR1 SGHVS, CDR2 FQNEAQ. In nucleotides, the CDR3 is TGTGCCAGCAGCTTCCAGGGACAGAGCCTATCTCCCCTCCACTTT. This sequence encodes CASSFQGQSLSPLHF. Using reference TRBV7-8 and TRBJ1-6 for the parts outside the CDR3, the full variable domain is GAGVSQSPRYKVAKRGQDVALRCDPISGHVSLFWYQQALGQGPEFLTYFQNEAQLDKSGLPSDRFFAERPEGSVSTLKIQRTQQEDSAVYLCASSFQGQSLSPLHFGNGTRLTVT.

In nucleotides, the CDR3 is TGTGCCAGCAGCTTAGTGGGGGGTAGCAATCAGCCCCAGCATTTT. This gives the protein CASSLVGGSNQPQHF. The chain uses TRBV7-6 and TRBJ1-5; D is possibly TRBD1 (5 bases). The CDR3 length is 15 residues. CDR1 and CDR2 from the germline V gene are SGHVS and FNYEAQ. The ends were cut back, 1 base at V and 0 bases at J, with 7 bases in the middle.

This chain uses TRBV10-2 with TRBJ1-1; D is uncertain. The V end was cut by 7 bases, the J end by 5 bases, with 11 bases between. Per the germline V gene, CDR1 is WSHSY and CDR2 is SAAADI. The CDR3 contains 12 residues. CDR3 coding DNA: TGCGCCAGCAACGATCCGGGGACTGAAGCTTTCTTT. Its translation is CASNDPGTEAFF.

The CDR3 is CASSINARLAVSSYNEQFF. The DNA for the CDR3 is TGTGCCAGTAGTATTAACGCTCGGCTAGCGGTAAGCTCCTACAATGAGCAGTTCTTC. The chain carries TRBV19 and TRBJ2-1; 7 bases are shared with TRBD2. The CDR3 is 19 residues long. The germline CDR1 and CDR2 sequences are LNHDA and SQIVND (reference sequence). V was pared by 3 bases and J by 0 bases, with 14 bases of the junction left unmatched.

The gene calls are TRBV11-2 and TRBJ1-2; D perhaps matches TRBD1 (6 bases). In germline, CDR1 is SGHAT, CDR2 FQNNGV. V was shortened by 5 bases and J by 0 bases, with 19 bases between the two germline ends. The CDR3 has 17 amino acids. CDR3 sequence (DNA): TGTGCCAGCAGCCCATCGGTCGGGACACCCTCTAACTATGGCTACACCTTC. Translated: CASSPSVGTPSNYGYTF.

This chain links TRBV19 with TRBJ1-3; 10 bases line up with TRBD1. The CDR3 has 14 residues. V lost 8 bases and J lost 8; bases outside the gene matches: 9. Germline CDR1 and CDR2: LNHDA and SQIVND (reference sequence). The CDR3 sequence: CASRPGQGSYTIYF. The CDR3 coding sequence is TGTGCCAGTCGACCGGGACAGGGGAGTTACACCATATATTTT.

The genes are TRBV4-3 and TRBJ2-2; weak D call: TRBD2 (6 bases). The CDR3 contains 15 residues. Trimming left V 2 bases short and J 6 bases short, with 13 bases between. Germline V lookup: CDR1 LGHNA, CDR2 YSLEER. This CDR3 is CASSQKTRWPGELFF. CDR3 in DNA: TGCGCCAGCAGCCAAAAGACTAGGTGGCCCGGGGAGCTGTTTTTT.

This sequence joins TRBV30 and TRBJ1-5; the match to TRBD1 covers 7 bases. Germline lookup yields CDR1 GTSNPN and CDR2 SVGIG (reference sequence). The CDR3 spans 15 residues. The V segment lost 3 bases and the J segment 4 bases; nucleotides outside the gene matches: 9. CDR3 residues: CAWSRKSGGNQPQHF. The DNA for the CDR3 is TGTGCCTGGAGCCGGAAATCAGGGGGAAATCAGCCCCAGCATTTT.

V is TRBV4-1 and J is TRBJ2-5, with TRBD2 identical over 9 bases. After removal of 1 base from V and 0 bases from J, the junction contained 6 bases not matched to a gene. There are 17 residues in the CDR3. The germline V gene encodes CDR1 MGHRA and CDR2 YSYEKL. For the CDR3, the DNA is TGCGCCAGCAGCCAAGGAGTACTAGCGGGTAACCAAGAGACCCAGTACTTC. Its translation: CASSQGVLAGNQETQYF.

This clone was observed at least ten times. V is TRBV9 and J is TRBJ2-1; TRBD1 aligns across 9 bases. V shed 4 bases and J 9 bases; nucleotides not matched to a gene: 8. The CDR3 length is 14 residues. Germline CDR1 is SGDLS and CDR2 is YYNGEE. The CDR3 protein is CASSNSGTGFEQFF. Here the CDR3 DNA reads TGTGCCAGCAGCAATTCCGGGACAGGGTTTGAGCAGTTCTTC. The full variable domain, with the rest looked up from reference TRBV9 and TRBJ2-1, is DSGVTQTPKHLITATGQRVTLRCSPRSGDLSVYWYQQSLDQGLQFLIQYYNGEERAKGNILERFSAQQFPDLHSELNLSSLELGDSALYFCASSNSGTGFEQFFGPGTRLTVL.

V and J are TRBV30 and TRBJ2-1, with 10 nucleotides matching TRBD2. The germline V gene has CDR1 GTSNPN and CDR2 SVGIG (reference sequence). The CDR3 has 15 amino acids. V shed 0 bases and J 9 bases; nucleotides not matched to a gene: 8. As DNA, the CDR3 is TGTGCCTGGAGTGTCTTAGCGGGGGGCCACGGTGAGCAGTTCTTC. Amino acids: CAWSVLAGGHGEQFF.

This clone came up a few times. This chain links TRBV30 with TRBJ1-2; D is unclear. The CDR3 is made up of 13 amino acids. V dropped 0 bases and J dropped 3 bases, with 8 bases sitting between them. Germline-derived CDR1 and CDR2 are GTSNPN and SVGIG (reference sequence). CDR3 amino acids: CAWSVPGYYGYTF. CDR3 bases: TGTGCCTGGAGTGTACCGGGATACTATGGCTACACCTTC.